Sequencing of this T cell receptor (beta chain) was carried out in a study of blood T cells in healthy people across ages. Germline V gene sequence: CDR1 SGHAT, CDR2 FQNNGV. The CDR3 is made up of 18 amino acids. After removal of 1 base from V and 7 bases from J, the junction contained 14 bases not matched to a gene. The authors drew about 9.5 milliliters of peripheral blood from each donor. Researchers isolated at least 6 million PBMCs per sample. Primed by a sample-barcoded 5' primer and a J-beta primer mix, a second PCR proceeded for 7 to 11 cycles. TCRdb re-called the 5' RACE reads through MiXCR, storing one row per CDR3 protein. The data show over 600,000 distinct CDR3 sequences, about 42% seen once. For this clonotype: This may come from a read error, since a much larger clone is one base off.

The chain employs TRBV11-2 and TRBJ2-7, with 12 bases lining up with TRBD2. Sequencing input: blood. The TCR was taken from an older man in good health. The CDR3 region is CASSLGLAGETSYNEQYF. The CDR3 DNA is TGTGCCAGCAGCTTAGGACTAGCGGGAGAAACCTCCTACAATGAGCAGTACTTC.